These T cell receptor beta chains were read from a single sample in a study of T-cell memory formation after mild COVID-19. Each CDR3 protein gets one entry after TCRdb re-called the 5' RACE reads with MiXCR. The table records under 450,000 distinct CDR3 sequences, roughly 20% of them present only once. Source material: PBMCs or a T cell subset sorted from them (not recorded which). These receptors all come from a man between 18 and 35 years old who had mild COVID-19 (a few samples of this study predate the infection). Cell type and time point are not known. CDR3s include the opening cysteine and the closing phenylalanine or tryptophan. The order of the fields is J gene, clone size, D gene, V gene, CDR3 protein, CDR3 DNA. D genes are given only for firm matches. Clone size, where shown, is once, few, many, or a class for clones that have expanded.

J: TRBJ2-4
size: few
D: -
V: TRBV6-2/TRBV6-3
CDR3: CASSSRAHIQYF
DNA: TGTGCCAGCAGTAGCAGGGCGCACATTCAGTACTTC

J: TRBJ2-7
size: -
D: -
V: TRBV18
CDR3: CASSPPLGTYEQYF
DNA: TGTGCCAGCTCACCACCGCTCGGTACCTACGAGCAGTACTTC

J: TRBJ2-1
size: many
D: -
V: TRBV7-2
CDR3: CASSVVGEQFF
DNA: TGTGCCAGCAGCGTAGTGGGTGAGCAGTTCTTC

J: TRBJ1-5
size: -
D: -
V: TRBV24-1
CDR3: CATRATRGRDQPQHF
DNA: TGTGCCACCAGGGCGACGCGGGGGCGAGATCAGCCCCAGCATTTT

J: TRBJ2-7
size: -
D: -
V: TRBV29-1
CDR3: CSVEESGGEQYF
DNA: TGCAGCGTTGAAGAGAGTGGGGGAGAGCAGTACTTC

J: TRBJ1-2
size: few
D: TRBD1
V: TRBV10-3
CDR3: CAITRQGWPGYTF
DNA: TGTGCCATCACCAGACAGGGTTGGCCTGGCTACACCTTC

J: TRBJ2-1
size: -
D: TRBD1
V: TRBV7-2
CDR3: CASSLRRLTGGLNEQFF
DNA: TGTGCCAGCAGCTTAAGGCGGCTGACAGGGGGCCTCAATGAGCAGTTCTTC

J: TRBJ1-2
size: many
D: -
V: TRBV12-3/TRBV12-4
CDR3: CASTFFGSSPYTF
DNA: TGTGCCAGCACCTTTTTCGGGAGCTCACCCTACACCTTC

J: TRBJ1-6
size: -
D: -
V: TRBV27
CDR3: CASSLMGASPLHF
DNA: TGTGCCAGCAGTTTAATGGGGGCTTCACCCCTCCACTTT

J: TRBJ2-7
size: -
D: TRBD1
V: TRBV2
CDR3: CASSGLRGRRYEQYF
DNA: TGTGCCAGCAGTGGTCTCAGGGGGCGCAGGTACGAGCAGTACTTC

J: TRBJ2-2
size: few
D: -
V: TRBV5-4
CDR3: CASSLTGQTGELFF
DNA: TGTGCCAGCAGCTTGACAGGGCAAACCGGGGAGCTGTTTTTT

J: TRBJ2-2
size: -
D: -
V: TRBV7-9
CDR3: CASSLKGLSTGELFF
DNA: TGTGCCAGCAGCTTAAAGGGATTGAGCACCGGGGAGCTGTTTTTT

J: TRBJ2-1
size: -
D: TRBD2
V: TRBV4-1
CDR3: CASSQEARGAYNEQFF
DNA: TGCGCCAGCAGCCAAGAAGCCCGGGGGGCCTACAATGAGCAGTTCTTC

J: TRBJ1-2
size: -
D: TRBD1
V: TRBV19
CDR3: CASSHRGFGRGYTF
DNA: TGTGCCAGTAGTCACAGGGGGTTCGGTCGTGGCTACACCTTC

J: TRBJ2-7
size: few
D: TRBD1
V: TRBV15
CDR3: CATSRAMGQVRYEQYF
DNA: TGTGCCACCAGCAGAGCGATGGGACAGGTTCGGTACGAGCAGTACTTC

J: TRBJ1-1
size: -
D: -
V: TRBV28
CDR3: CASTTLGDTEAFF
DNA: TGTGCCAGCACCACCCTTGGGGACACTGAAGCTTTCTTT

J: TRBJ2-2
size: -
D: -
V: TRBV27
CDR3: CASSLAWRGLTGELFF
DNA: TGTGCCAGCAGTTTGGCCTGGAGGGGACTCACCGGGGAGCTGTTTTTT

J: TRBJ2-1
size: few
D: -
V: TRBV7-3
CDR3: CASSLGGAINNEQFF
DNA: TGTGCCAGCAGCTTAGGGGGGGCTATAAACAATGAGCAGTTCTTC

J: TRBJ2-7
size: few
D: -
V: TRBV6-2/TRBV6-3
CDR3: CASSSPGGQLAYEQYF
DNA: TGTGCCAGCAGTTCCCCCGGTGGACAGCTAGCCTACGAGCAGTACTTC

J: TRBJ2-7
size: few
D: TRBD2
V: TRBV5-1
CDR3: CASSLASGGSYEQYF
DNA: TGCGCCAGCAGCTTGGCTAGCGGGGGCTCCTACGAGCAGTACTTC

J: TRBJ1-5
size: -
D: -
V: TRBV7-2
CDR3: CASSTSNRDQGQPQHF
DNA: TGTGCCAGCAGCACCAGTAACCGGGACCAGGGTCAGCCCCAGCATTTT

J: TRBJ1-1
size: -
D: TRBD1
V: TRBV5-1
CDR3: CASSPGQGRTEAFF
DNA: TGCGCCAGCAGCCCCGGACAGGGAAGGACTGAAGCTTTCTTT

J: TRBJ2-3
size: few
D: -
V: TRBV3-1
CDR3: CASSQDSKAPDTQYF
DNA: TGTGCCAGCAGCCAAGATTCGAAGGCTCCCGATACGCAGTATTTT

J: TRBJ2-2
size: many
D: -
V: TRBV11-2
CDR3: CASSSSGELFF
DNA: TGTGCCAGCAGCTCCTCCGGGGAGCTGTTTTTT

J: TRBJ1-5
size: -
D: TRBD1
V: TRBV4-1
CDR3: CASSHPRDSDYSNQPQHF
DNA: TGCGCCAGCAGCCATCCCCGGGACAGTGATTATAGCAATCAGCCCCAGCATTTT

J: TRBJ1-2
size: few
D: -
V: TRBV4-1
CDR3: CASSQEIGNYGYTF
DNA: TGCGCCAGCAGCCAAGAGATAGGGAACTATGGCTACACCTTC

J: TRBJ2-5
size: few
D: TRBD2
V: TRBV7-7
CDR3: CASSQNGRQETQYF
DNA: TGTGCCAGCAGCCAAAACGGGAGGCAAGAGACCCAGTACTTC

J: TRBJ1-5
size: -
D: TRBD1
V: TRBV6-5
CDR3: CASSTQGWQPQHF
DNA: TGTGCCAGCAGTACACAGGGGTGGCAGCCCCAGCATTTT

J: TRBJ2-7
size: -
D: TRBD1
V: TRBV12-3/TRBV12-4
CDR3: CASSPGTGIFYEQYF
DNA: TGTGCCAGCAGCCCCGGGACAGGTATTTTCTACGAGCAGTACTTC

J: TRBJ2-7
size: -
D: -
V: TRBV20-1
CDR3: CSARDTGLTYEQYF
DNA: TGCAGTGCTAGAGATACGGGGTTGACCTACGAGCAGTACTTC

J: TRBJ2-1
size: -
D: TRBD2
V: TRBV7-3
CDR3: CASSSPGGTNEQFF
DNA: TGTGCCAGCAGCTCCCCGGGGGGGACTAATGAGCAGTTCTTC

J: TRBJ1-5
size: few
D: -
V: TRBV7-2
CDR3: CASSLEWSGLSNQPQHF
DNA: TGTGCCAGCAGCTTAGAATGGTCGGGGCTCAGCAATCAGCCCCAGCATTTT

J: TRBJ2-5
size: -
D: TRBD1
V: TRBV7-9
CDR3: CASSLLRGTVGIQETQYF
DNA: TGTGCCAGCAGCTTACTGAGGGGGACAGTGGGGATCCAAGAGACCCAGTACTTC

J: TRBJ2-7
size: -
D: -
V: TRBV29-1
CDR3: CSVVYPARDEQYF
DNA: TGCAGCGTTGTTTACCCCGCCCGGGACGAGCAGTACTTC

J: TRBJ2-1
size: -
D: TRBD2
V: TRBV9
CDR3: CASSVVGTSFEQFF
DNA: TGTGCCAGCAGCGTAGTAGGGACTAGCTTTGAGCAGTTCTTC

J: TRBJ2-3
size: few
D: -
V: TRBV18
CDR3: CASSPGIRTDTQYF
DNA: TGTGCCAGCTCACCAGGGATCCGCACAGATACGCAGTATTTT

J: TRBJ2-2
size: -
D: -
V: TRBV29-1
CDR3: CSVEKAQAGELFF
DNA: TGCAGCGTTGAAAAGGCACAGGCCGGGGAGCTGTTTTTT

J: TRBJ1-1
size: -
D: -
V: TRBV7-9
CDR3: CASRGGGGTEAFF
DNA: TGTGCCAGCCGTGGAGGCGGGGGCACTGAAGCTTTCTTT

J: TRBJ2-5
size: -
D: TRBD2
V: TRBV4-3
CDR3: CASSRGGAAGETQYF
DNA: TGCGCCAGCAGCCGCGGGGGGGCCGCAGGAGAGACCCAGTACTTC

J: TRBJ2-6
size: -
D: TRBD1
V: TRBV6-4
CDR3: CASSDGTGEGANVLTF
DNA: TGTGCCAGCAGTGACGGGACAGGGGAAGGGGCCAACGTCCTGACTTTC

J: TRBJ2-3
size: few
D: TRBD1
V: TRBV4-1
CDR3: CASSLPQGGTDTQYF
DNA: TGCGCCAGCAGCCTCCCCCAGGGGGGCACAGATACGCAGTATTTT

J: TRBJ2-3
size: -
D: -
V: TRBV4-2
CDR3: CASSQDPQASGRSDTQYF
DNA: TGTGCCAGCAGCCAAGATCCCCAGGCATCGGGTAGATCAGATACGCAGTATTTT

J: TRBJ1-5
size: -
D: TRBD1
V: TRBV20-1
CDR3: CSASWTGVRQPQHF
DNA: TGCAGTGCTAGCTGGACAGGGGTTCGTCAGCCCCAGCATTTT

J: TRBJ2-5
size: few
D: TRBD1
V: TRBV28
CDR3: CASSQRQGQETQYF
DNA: TGTGCCAGCAGCCAGCGACAGGGGCAAGAGACCCAGTACTTC

J: TRBJ2-3
size: few
D: TRBD2
V: TRBV20-1
CDR3: CSATDLAGGPRDTQYF
DNA: TGCAGTGCTACTGATCTAGCGGGGGGGCCGAGGGATACGCAGTATTTT

J: TRBJ2-6
size: once
D: -
V: TRBV20-1
CDR3: CSAEGGANVLTF
DNA: TGCAGTGCTGAGGGTGGGGCCAACGTCCTGACTTTC